What follows are 12 T cell receptor beta chains derived from one specimen sequenced in a study of blood T cell repertoires in COVID-19. Generated by immunoSEQ multiplex PCR, the TCRdb table keeps only in-frame clones and is missing some. The table lists around 250,000 clones, around 90% of them singletons, with over 4% in the top ten. Material for sequencing was PBMCs or T cells enriched from blood (not recorded which). These receptor sequences come from a woman aged 25-40 years with acute COVID-19.

This clone was seen only once. The rearrangement joins TRBV7-2 to TRBJ2-4; 7 nucleotides match TRBD2. With 1 base clipped from V and 8 bases from J, the junction kept 8 bases outside the gene matches. There are 15 residues in the CDR3. Germline lookup yields CDR1 SGHTA and CDR2 FQGNSA. In nucleotides, the CDR3 is TGTGCCAGCAGCTTAGAATCGCGGGAGTTGGACATTCAGTACTTC. It is translated as CASSLESRELDIQYF.

The rearrangement links TRBV5-1 to TRBJ2-7; a possible D gene is TRBD2 (6 bases). Germline V gene data show CDR1 as SGHRS and CDR2 as YFSETQ. CDR3 size: 15 residues. Trimming shortened V by 3 bases and J by 1 base, and 14 bases separated the two germline ends. CDR3 sequence reads: CASSSLAPGSYEQYF. As DNA, the CDR3 is TGCGCCAGCAGCTCCCTAGCGCCGGGGTCCTACGAGCAGTACTTC.

CDR3 coding DNA: TGTGCCAGCAGCCCGTGGGACAGGGGCCTAAACTACGAGCAGTACTTC. Its protein product is CASSPWDRGLNYEQYF. The V call is TRBV9, the J call TRBJ2-7; 10 positions match TRBD1. The CDR3 has 16 amino acids. J gave up 3 bases and V 4 bases, and 10 bases lay outside the gene matches. Per the germline V gene, CDR1 is SGDLS and CDR2 is YYNGEE.

The chain employs TRBV6-5 and TRBJ2-4; a weak D match, TRBD2 (6 bases). CDR1 MNHEY and CDR2 SVGAGI come from the germline V gene. V was shortened by 8 bases and J by 4 bases, with 15 bases between the two germline ends. The CDR3 loop spans 14 amino acids. The CDR3 nucleotides are TGTGCCAGCGGGTCGGGGGACGCGAAAAACATTCAGTACTTC. It is translated as CASGSGDAKNIQYF.

V and J are TRBV19 and TRBJ1-2, with D possibly being TRBD1 (5 bases). Germline V gene sequence: CDR1 LNHDA, CDR2 SQIVND (reference sequence). Trimming left V 8 bases short and J 5 bases short, with 18 bases between. The CDR3 is 14 amino acids. CDR3 coding DNA: TGTGCCAGTCTCGTGGGGGGTTCTAGTTATGGCTACACCTTC. It specifies CASLVGGSSYGYTF.

The V call is TRBV7-9, the J call TRBJ2-7; 7 bases align to TRBD1. The CDR3 has 14 residues. The germline V gene encodes CDR1 SEHNR and CDR2 FQNEAQ (reference sequence). After removal of 5 bases from V and 2 bases from J, the junction contained 6 bases not matched to a gene. The CDR3 loop reads CASSRDRDPYEQYF. Here the CDR3 DNA reads TGTGCCAGCAGCCGCGACAGGGACCCCTACGAGCAGTACTTC.

The rearrangement uses TRBV15 and TRBJ2-3, with 7 bases matching TRBD2. There are 15 residues in the CDR3. Germline loops: CDR1 LNHNV, CDR2 YYDKDF (reference sequence). V lost 4 bases and J lost 0; bases outside the gene matches: 4. DNA for the CDR3: TGTGCCACCAGCAAGGGCGGGAGAAGCACAGATACGCAGTATTTT. Amino acids: CATSKGGRSTDTQYF.

The chain carries TRBV4-1 and TRBJ2-3; D possibly corresponds to TRBD2 (6 bases). The V end lost 1 base, the J end lost 6 bases, and 8 bases lay between the germline ends. This CDR3 spans 13 amino acids. The germline V gene encodes CDR1 MGHRA and CDR2 YSYEKL. This CDR3 reads CASSQVGGDTQYF. CDR3 nucleotides: TGCGCCAGCAGCCAAGTTGGGGGGGATACGCAGTATTTT.

Only one count was recorded for this clone. The chain carries TRBV11-2 and TRBJ2-1; weak D call: TRBD2 (6 bases). V shed 4 bases and J shed 0 bases, with 10 bases lying between them. In germline, CDR1 is SGHAT, CDR2 FQNNGV. This CDR3 has 15 amino acids. In DNA, the CDR3 is TGTGCCAGCAGCTCCCGGGACTCCTCCTACAATGAGCAGTTCTTC. It codes for CASSSRDSSYNEQFF.

CDR3 DNA sequence: TGTGCCATCAGTGACCTCGCCGGGACAGGGGTTGATACGCAGTATTTT. This encodes CAISDLAGTGVDTQYF. This sequence joins TRBV10-3 and TRBJ2-3; 10 nucleotides match TRBD1. The CDR3 totals 16 residues. Trimming at V came to 3 bases and at J to 6 bases, leaving 9 bases not matched to a gene. Germline assignment: CDR1 ENHRY and CDR2 SYGVKD.

This clone was recorded once. This chain connects TRBV18 to TRBJ1-3; no clear D gene. The CDR3 runs to 16 residues. V dropped 6 bases and J dropped 7 bases, with 22 bases sitting between them. Germline assignment: CDR1 KGHSH and CDR2 LQKENI. CDR3 in amino acids: CASSPASGSMGNTIYF. The CDR3, as DNA: TGTGCCAGCTCCCCGGCGTCGGGATCAATGGGGAACACCATATATTTT. The whole variable domain, filled in from reference TRBV18 and TRBJ1-3, reads NAGVMQNPRHLVRRRGQEARLRCSPMKGHSHVYWYRQLPEEGLKFMVYLQKENIIDESGMPKERFSAEFPKEGPSILRIQQVVRGDSAAYFCASSPASGSMGNTIYFGEGSWLTVV.

The chain joins TRBV14 to TRBJ2-3, with 7 bases that match TRBD2. The germline V gene encodes CDR1 SGHDN and CDR2 FVKESK. V trimming: 4 bases; J trimming: 4 bases; junction bases outside the gene matches: 5. The CDR3 contains 14 residues. CDR3 sequence reads: CASSLQTSSDTQYF. The CDR3 region has the DNA TGTGCCAGCAGCCTTCAGACTAGCTCAGATACGCAGTATTTT.